A selection of T cell receptor beta chains follows, all from one sample in a study of STAT5B mutations in CD4+ large granular lymphocyte leukemia. The repertoire was sequenced with immunoSEQ multiplex PCR; TCRdb's copy has only in-frame clones and lacks some. The sample lists more than 30,000 clones; roughly 84% were seen once. The specimen sequenced was CD4+ T cells from blood buffy coats. The receptors derive from a human donor in good health. The CDR3 runs from the conserved cysteine through the conserved F or W. The D gene is left open where the match is weak. The listing skips clone size in some rows; elsewhere it reads once, few, many or a size class.

d_gene	v_gene	abundance	j_gene	CDR3nt	CDR3aa
NA	TRBV7-6	once	TRBJ2-3	TGTGCCAGCAGCTTAGACCCCCGCCCCGGGAGAACCACAGATACGCAGTATTTT	CASSLDPRPGRTTDTQYF
NA	TRBV27	NA	TRBJ1-2	TGTGCCAGCAGTTTTCGAGGCGTCGAGGGCTACACCTTC	CASSFRGVEGYTF
TRBD1	TRBV19	NA	TRBJ1-5	TGTGCCAGTAAGTTCGGTAGAGGGGGCAACAATCAGCCCCAGCATTTT	CASKFGRGGNNQPQHF
NA	TRBV2	NA	TRBJ1-1	TGTGCCAGCAGTGTTGCGCAGAGAAGGAACACTGAAGCTTTCTTT	CASSVAQRRNTEAFF
NA	TRBV2	NA	TRBJ1-5	TGTGCCAGCAGAGGGTTGATTCAGCCCCAGCATTTT	CASRGLIQPQHF
TRBD1	TRBV29-1	NA	TRBJ2-1	TGCAGCGTTCCCAGGGGGACGGGTGGCTCCTACAATGAGCAGTTCTTC	CSVPRGTGGSYNEQFF
TRBD1	TRBV10-3	few	TRBJ1-1	TGTGCCATCAGTAATCTCGACAGGGCCGAAGCTTTCTTT	CAISNLDRAEAFF
NA	TRBV6-6	NA	TRBJ1-5	TGTGCCAGCAGTACGGGGGACTTACCCAATCAGCCCCAGCATTTT	CASSTGDLPNQPQHF
TRBD2	TRBV7-8	NA	TRBJ2-3	TGTGCCAGCAGCTTAGTGAGGCCCGGACTAGCGGGGGGAGATACGCAGTATTTT	CASSLVRPGLAGGDTQYF
NA	TRBV25-1	NA	TRBJ1-6	TGTGCCAGCAGTGATACGGGGACAAATTCACCCCTCCACTTT	CASSDTGTNSPLHF